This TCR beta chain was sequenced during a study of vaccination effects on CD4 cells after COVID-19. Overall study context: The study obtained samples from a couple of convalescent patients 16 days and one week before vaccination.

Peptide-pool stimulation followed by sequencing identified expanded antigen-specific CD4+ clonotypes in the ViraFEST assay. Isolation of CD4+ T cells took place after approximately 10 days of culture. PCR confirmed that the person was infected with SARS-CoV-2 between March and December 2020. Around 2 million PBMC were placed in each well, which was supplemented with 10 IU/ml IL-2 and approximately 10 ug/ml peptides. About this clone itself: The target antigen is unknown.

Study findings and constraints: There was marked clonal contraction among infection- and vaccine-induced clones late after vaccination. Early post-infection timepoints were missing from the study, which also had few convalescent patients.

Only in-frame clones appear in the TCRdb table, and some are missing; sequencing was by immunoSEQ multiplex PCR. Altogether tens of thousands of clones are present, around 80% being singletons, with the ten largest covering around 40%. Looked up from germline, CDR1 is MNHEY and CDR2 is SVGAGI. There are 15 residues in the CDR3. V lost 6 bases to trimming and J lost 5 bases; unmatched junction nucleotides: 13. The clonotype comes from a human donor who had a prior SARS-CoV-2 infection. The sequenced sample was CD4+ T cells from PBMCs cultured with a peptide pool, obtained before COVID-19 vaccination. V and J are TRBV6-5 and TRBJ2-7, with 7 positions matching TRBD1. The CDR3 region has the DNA TGTGCCAGCAGAATCCTGACAGGGAACCCTGACGAGCAGTACTTC. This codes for CASRILTGNPDEQYF.